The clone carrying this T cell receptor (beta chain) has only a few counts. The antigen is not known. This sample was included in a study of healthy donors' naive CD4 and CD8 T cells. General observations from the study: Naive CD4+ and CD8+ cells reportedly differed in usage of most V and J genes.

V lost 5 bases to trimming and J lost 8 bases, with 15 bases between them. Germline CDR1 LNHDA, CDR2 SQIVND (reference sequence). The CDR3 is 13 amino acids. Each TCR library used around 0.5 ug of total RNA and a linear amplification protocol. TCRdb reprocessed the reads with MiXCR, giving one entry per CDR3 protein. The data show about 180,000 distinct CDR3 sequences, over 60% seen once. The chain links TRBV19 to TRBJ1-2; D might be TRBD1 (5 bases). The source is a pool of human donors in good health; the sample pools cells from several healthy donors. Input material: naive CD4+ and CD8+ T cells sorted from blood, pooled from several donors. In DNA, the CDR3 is TGTGCCAGTAGTTTCGGGACTCCGACGGGCTACACCTTC. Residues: CASSFGTPTGYTF.